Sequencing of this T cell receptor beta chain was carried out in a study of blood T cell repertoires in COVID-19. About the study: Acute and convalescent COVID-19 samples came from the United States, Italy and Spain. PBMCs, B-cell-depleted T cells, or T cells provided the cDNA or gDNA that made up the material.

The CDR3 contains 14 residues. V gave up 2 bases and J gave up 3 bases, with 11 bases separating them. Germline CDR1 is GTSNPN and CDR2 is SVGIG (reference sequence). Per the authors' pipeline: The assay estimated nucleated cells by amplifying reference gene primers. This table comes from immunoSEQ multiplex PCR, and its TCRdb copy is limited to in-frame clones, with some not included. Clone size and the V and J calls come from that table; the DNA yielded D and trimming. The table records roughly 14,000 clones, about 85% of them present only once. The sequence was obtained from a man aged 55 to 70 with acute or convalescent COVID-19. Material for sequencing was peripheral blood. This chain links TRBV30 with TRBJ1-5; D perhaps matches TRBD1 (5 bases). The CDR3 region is CAWSRGGFNQPQHF. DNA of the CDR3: TGTGCCTGGAGTCGCGGGGGTTTCAATCAGCCCCAGCATTTT.